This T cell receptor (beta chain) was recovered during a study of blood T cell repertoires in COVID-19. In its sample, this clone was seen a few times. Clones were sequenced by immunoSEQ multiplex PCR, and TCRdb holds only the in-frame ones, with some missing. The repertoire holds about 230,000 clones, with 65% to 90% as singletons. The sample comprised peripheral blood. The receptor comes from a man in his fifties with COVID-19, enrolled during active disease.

The CDR3 coding sequence is TGTGCCAGCAGCTTAGAGTCCACCTATAATTCACCCCTCCACTTT. Its protein is CASSLESTYNSPLHF. The chain joins TRBV5-5 to TRBJ1-6; no definite D call. The CDR3 sequence is 15 residues long. Germline loops: CDR1 SGHKS, CDR2 YYEKEE (reference sequence). V was clipped by 2 bases and J by 2 bases, with 8 bases between them.